These T cell receptor beta chains were read from a single sample in a study of beta chain features in type 1 diabetes. This table comes from immunoSEQ multiplex PCR, and its TCRdb copy is limited to in-frame clones, with some not included. Seen here are some 150,000 clones, about 13% observed once, and the top ten hold 1% to 1.5%. Sequenced input: central memory CD4+ T cells from blood. These receptors all stem from a young man with type 1 diabetes. Both conserved end residues are part of each CDR3.

>TRBV30
CAWARTAGDEKLFF
>TRBV5-1
CASSSGLAGALNEQFF
>TRBV19
CASTAGQAGYGYTF
>TRBV28
CASSPPGYRTNQPQHF
>TRBV7-6
CASSLRQGAEQFF
>TRBV30
CAWSRGEKLFF
>TRBV5-1
CASSLEGRVAYEQYF
>TRBV5-8
CASSSEGFNQPQHF
>TRBV30
CASARVGKNTEAFF
>TRBV4-1
CASSQVSGQVGGYTF
>TRBV30
CAWSVVGNEQFF
>TRBV2
CASRAESWNTGELFF
>TRBV4-2
CASSQDIQPAYEQYF
>TRBV6-6
CASSRLAGDNEQFF
>TRBV6-6
CASSYPGDYGYTF
>TRBV7-8
CASSRELEGQASSF
>TRBV19
CASSTSTYEQYF
>TRBV7-6
CASSVQGDTEAFF
>TRBV6-5
CASSPPGTGDNEQYF
>TRBV6-5
CASSYEGRGFTDTQYF
>TRBV5-1
CASSLFARDMNTEAFF
>TRBV30
CAWSLSGTGGSGQYF
>TRBV29-1
CSVQGLGTEAFF
>TRBV10-3
CAISESEGQSYEQYF
>TRBV11-2
CASSLTSGGGGDTQYF
>TRBV6-4
CASSRDYEQYF
>TRBV10-3
CAISGGQTDTYEQYF
>TRBV15
CATSPGLAGFPDTQYF
>TRBV6-1
CASSVTGGASNEQYF
>TRBV10-3
CAISESTANYGYTF
>TRBV7-9
CASSLALAGEQYF
>TRBV18
CASSPAGGAETQYF
>TRBV7-7
CASSLAGGETQYF
>TRBV6-5
CASSLAGDTDTQYF
>TRBV5-1
CASAPGGAYEQYF
>TRBV25-1
CASSEYPAPGSGYTF
>TRBV7-6
CASSDTSGAVNEKLFF
>TRBV25-1
CASSAGGTVTPLHF
>TRBV5-1
CASSWGPLSSTDTQYF
>TRBV6-5
CASSYSGLAGSNEQFF
>TRBV7-9
CASSTGGKLFF
>TRBV19
CASSISSQGLYEQYF
>TRBV7-7
CASSPVAGSTDTQYF
>TRBV6-1
CASSMRGTSEEQYF
>TRBV4-1
CASSQDFGRGENYGYTF
>TRBV7-2
CASNLDQTSGGLGIQYF
>TRBV7-9
CASSLAPSDTGELFF
>TRBV2
CASSPSGPLSYEQYF
>TRBV6-1
CASSATSARRDTQYF
>TRBV10-3
CAISEGADYGYTF
>TRBV28
CASSSTGGLARETQYF
>TRBV7-6
CASVGRGSTDTQYF
>TRBV19
CASSISFAEAFF